The 12 T cell receptor beta chains below all came from one sample that was sequenced in a study of blood T cell repertoires in COVID-19. The method was immunoSEQ multiplex PCR; TCRdb's version includes in-frame clones alone and lacks a portion of them. Here the sample spans over 100,000 clones, around 89% being singletons. The sample consisted of peripheral blood. Source of these receptors: a human donor in a cohort sampled during active COVID-19.

This chain connects TRBV6-5 to TRBJ2-3, with D possibly being TRBD1 (5 bases). This CDR3 is built from 14 residues. The ends were cut back, 7 bases at V and 1 base at J, with 12 bases in the middle. The germline gives CDR1 MNHEY, CDR2 SVGAGI. CDR3 in amino acids: CASIEGAGTDTQYF. For the CDR3, the DNA is TGTGCCAGCATCGAAGGGGCAGGCACAGATACGCAGTATTTT.

The chain uses TRBV5-1 and TRBJ2-2; D is unresolved. CDR1 SGHRS and CDR2 YFSETQ come from the germline V gene. This CDR3 has 12 amino acids. V was shortened by 2 bases and J by 6 bases, with 5 bases between the two germline ends. DNA of the CDR3: TGCGCCAGCAGCTTTAATCCCGGGGAGCTGTTTTTT. Its protein product is CASSFNPGELFF. Combining the CDR3 with reference TRBV5-1 and TRBJ2-2 gives the whole variable domain KAGVTQTPRYLIKTRGQQVTLSCSPISGHRSVSWYQQTPGQGLQFLFEYFSETQRNKGNFPGRFSGRQFSNSRSEMNVSTLELGDSALYLCASSFNPGELFFGEGSRLTVL.

This chain links TRBV5-1 with TRBJ2-1; 9 nucleotides agree with TRBD2. With 3 bases clipped from V and 4 bases from J, the junction kept 8 bases outside the gene matches. The CDR3 has 16 amino acids. The germline V gene encodes CDR1 SGHRS and CDR2 YFSETQ. In nucleotides, the CDR3 is TGCGCCAGCAGCTGGAGACAGACTAGCGGTTACAATGAGCAGTTCTTC. This gives the protein CASSWRQTSGYNEQFF. The full variable domain, completed using reference TRBV5-1 and TRBJ2-1, is KAGVTQTPRYLIKTRGQQVTLSCSPISGHRSVSWYQQTPGQGLQFLFEYFSETQRNKGNFPGRFSGRQFSNSRSEMNVSTLELGDSALYLCASSWRQTSGYNEQFFGPGTRLTVL.

The gene calls are TRBV28 and TRBJ1-2; tentative D call: TRBD1 (6 bases). Germline assignment: CDR1 MDHEN and CDR2 SYDVKM. The CDR3 extends over 15 amino acids. Trimming removed 2 bases at V and 4 bases at J, with 14 bases between. The CDR3 nucleotides read TGTGCCAGCAGTTTAGGTATCCGGGACATCTATGGCTACACCTTC. Encoded protein: CASSLGIRDIYGYTF.

The chain links TRBV5-4 to TRBJ2-1; tentatively, D is TRBD2 (7 bases). Trimming cost V 4 bases and J 5 bases, with 19 bases left between them. This CDR3 has 16 residues. The germline V gene encodes CDR1 SGHNT and CDR2 YYREEE (reference sequence). CDR3 in DNA: TGTGCCAGCAGCGGGGGGGGGCTAGCGGCCCACAATGAGCAGTTCTTC. It codes for CASSGGGLAAHNEQFF.

V usage is TRBV9 and J usage is TRBJ2-7, with 8 bases aligning to TRBD2. Germline assignment: CDR1 SGDLS and CDR2 YYNGEE. V shed 3 bases, J shed 3 bases, and the junction held 14 bases outside the gene matches. This CDR3 is 17 amino acids long. This chain's CDR3 is CASSASVLAGEGYEQYF. CDR3 sequence (DNA): TGTGCCAGCAGCGCATCGGTTCTAGCGGGCGAGGGCTACGAGCAGTACTTC.

The chain links TRBV7-9 to TRBJ1-1; D remains ambiguous. The germline V gene has CDR1 SEHNR and CDR2 FQNEAQ (reference sequence). CDR3 length: 15 amino acids. The V end was cut by 0 bases, the J end by 1 base, with 9 bases between. The CDR3 nucleotides are TGTGCCAGCAGCTTAGCCCACGGGAGGAACACTGAAGCTTTCTTT. Residues: CASSLAHGRNTEAFF.

The chain carries TRBV19 and TRBJ2-3; 7 positions agree with TRBD2. Germline CDR1 reads LNHDA; CDR2 reads SQIVND (reference sequence). CDR3 length equals 18 residues. V gave up 1 base and J gave up 5 bases; unmatched junction bases: 15. This chain's CDR3 is CASSIGPRLAGGQDTQYF. In nucleotides, the CDR3 is TGTGCCAGTAGTATAGGCCCCCGACTAGCCGGAGGACAAGATACGCAGTATTTT.

This chain joins TRBV9 and TRBJ2-3; 13 nucleotides match TRBD2. The CDR3 is made up of 17 amino acids. Germline assignment: CDR1 SGDLS and CDR2 YYNGEE. Trimming at V came to 4 bases and at J to 0 bases, leaving 5 bases not matched to a gene. CDR3 loop: CASSNRLAGGSTDTQYF. Here the CDR3 DNA reads TGTGCCAGCAGCAACCGACTAGCGGGGGGAAGCACAGATACGCAGTATTTT.

This sequence joins TRBV11-2 and TRBJ2-1, with 8 bases identical to TRBD2. The CDR3 spans 15 residues. CDR1 is SGHAT, CDR2 FQNNGV, per germline. The J segment lost 7 bases and the V segment lost 2 bases, leaving 7 bases of the junction unmatched. The CDR3 DNA sequence: TGTGCCAGCAGCTTACGACGGGAGGGCCAAAATGAGCAGTTCTTC. Translating it yields CASSLRREGQNEQFF.

The chain uses TRBV9 and TRBJ2-4; tentative D call: TRBD2 (5 bases). CDR1 is SGDLS and CDR2 is YYNGEE in the germline V gene. The CDR3 runs 17 residues. V lost 0 bases to trimming and J lost 1 base, with 14 bases between them. The CDR3 DNA sequence: TGTGCCAGCAGCGTAGGCGCTAGCTCGGTTGCCAAAAACATTCAGTACTTC. Amino acids: CASSVGASSVAKNIQYF.

J is TRBJ2-3 and V is TRBV20-1; 11 bases line up with TRBD2. Germline trimming cut 3 bases from V and 4 bases from J; bases unmatched to any gene: 6. CDR1 and CDR2 from the germline V gene are DFQATT and SNEGSKA (reference sequence). This CDR3 has 15 amino acids. The CDR3 spells CSASSLAGGPDTQYF. CDR3 nucleotide sequence: TGCAGTGCTAGTAGTCTAGCGGGAGGTCCAGATACGCAGTATTTT.